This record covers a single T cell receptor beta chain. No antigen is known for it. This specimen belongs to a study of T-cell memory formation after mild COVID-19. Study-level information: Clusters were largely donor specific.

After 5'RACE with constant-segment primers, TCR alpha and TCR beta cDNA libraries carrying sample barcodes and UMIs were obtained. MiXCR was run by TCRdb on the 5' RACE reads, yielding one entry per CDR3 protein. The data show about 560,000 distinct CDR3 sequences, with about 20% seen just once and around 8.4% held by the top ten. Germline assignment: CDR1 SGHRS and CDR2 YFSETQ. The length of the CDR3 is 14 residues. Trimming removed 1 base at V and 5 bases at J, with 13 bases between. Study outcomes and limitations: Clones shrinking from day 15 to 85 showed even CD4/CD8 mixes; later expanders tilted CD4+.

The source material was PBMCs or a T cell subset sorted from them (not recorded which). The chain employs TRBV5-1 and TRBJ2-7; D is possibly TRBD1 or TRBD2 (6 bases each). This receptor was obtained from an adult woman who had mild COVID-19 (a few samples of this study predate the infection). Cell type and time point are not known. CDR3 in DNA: TGCGCCAGCAGCTTGAACAGGGCGGGGAACGAGCAGTACTTC. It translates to CASSLNRAGNEQYF.